Included here is one T cell receptor beta chain sequence, with context. This sample is part of a study of blood T cell repertoires in COVID-19. Overall study: Both acute and convalescent COVID-19 samples were obtained from the United States, Italy and Spain.

Trimming at V came to 4 bases and at J to 7 bases, leaving 5 bases not matched to a gene. Germline assignment: CDR1 MGHDK and CDR2 SYGVNS. The CDR3 is 16 amino acids. Sequencing was performed with immunoSEQ multiplex PCR; in TCRdb, only in-frame clones are kept and a portion is missing. Of 200,000 to 300,000 clones listed, 82% are singletons. The sequenced sample was peripheral blood. This chain uses TRBV25-1 with TRBJ2-1; TRBD2 matches 15 bases. The clonotype comes from a woman of 80 years or more with acute or convalescent COVID-19. This chain's CDR3 is CASSVGLAGGRNEQFF. The CDR3 region has the DNA TGTGCCAGCAGTGTGGGACTAGCGGGGGGAAGGAATGAGCAGTTCTTC.